A selection of T cell receptor beta chains follows, all from one sample in a study of T-cell memory formation after mild COVID-19. TCRdb recomputed calls from the 5' RACE reads with MiXCR, one row per CDR3 protein. The sample lists some 320,000 distinct CDR3 sequences, less than 20% occurring once. Material for sequencing was PBMCs or a T cell subset sorted from them (not recorded which). The receptors shown here come from a young man who had mild COVID-19 (a few samples of this study predate the infection). Cell type and time point are not known. Both conserved end residues are trimmed from each CDR3. The order of the fields is J gene, CDR3 length, V gene, CDR3 protein.

TRBJ2-3	11	TRBV5-1	ASSHRATDTQY
TRBJ1-5	11	TRBV20-1	SAKTAPNQPQH
TRBJ2-3	12	TRBV3-1	ASSQLGSTDTQY
TRBJ2-1	12	TRBV20-1	SFNSGGSYNEQF
TRBJ2-5	14	TRBV3-1	ASSQETKGASETQY
TRBJ1-5	11	TRBV18	ASSPGRDQPQH
TRBJ2-3	15	TRBV5-1	ASSFKRGTSSTDTQY
TRBJ2-1	11	TRBV24-1	ATSVAGNFEQF
TRBJ2-3	15	TRBV7-6	AISFWEKGGYTDTQY
TRBJ2-1	11	TRBV28	ASLSAIINEQF
TRBJ2-5	15	TRBV24-1	ATSDFYGGRSQETQY
TRBJ2-1	13	TRBV2	ASSDLGVRYNEQF
TRBJ2-3	12	TRBV6-2/TRBV6-3	ASSYGGLGDTQY
TRBJ1-1	10	TRBV6-5	ASSLFGTEAF
TRBJ2-5	10	TRBV5-1	ASSLAEETQY
TRBJ1-2	15	TRBV5-1	ASSSGRTALSNYGYT
TRBJ1-2	12	TRBV4-3	ASSQDVRVGGYT
TRBJ2-3	17	TRBV10-3	AISESGGGGRLPAYTQY
TRBJ2-7	14	TRBV12-3/TRBV12-4	ASSPLGGVASYEQY
TRBJ1-2	12	TRBV28	ASSFSQVPYGYT
TRBJ1-1	13	TRBV4-3	ASSVVGRAVTEAF
TRBJ1-1	12	TRBV7-2	ASSFQGPDTEAF
TRBJ2-3	12	TRBV27	ASSRTGRADTQY
TRBJ2-3	13	TRBV11-2	ASSEGTSGGDTQY
TRBJ2-7	13	TRBV6-5	ASSSTPALSYEQY
TRBJ1-5	12	TRBV24-1	ATGDSYSNQPQH
TRBJ1-2	11	TRBV7-2	ASCPTGGYGYT
TRBJ2-7	13	TRBV7-2	ASSLVSGQGYEQY
TRBJ2-1	10	TRBV5-1	ASILSYNEQF
TRBJ2-5	14	TRBV12-3/TRBV12-4	ASSKRVLLYQETQY
TRBJ2-7	12	TRBV7-2	ASLGGANPYEQY
TRBJ1-1	12	TRBV5-1	ASSLLQGNTEAF
TRBJ2-7	11	TRBV27	ASSFYPNYEQY
TRBJ1-1	15	TRBV7-2	ASSLDFRARWDTEAF
TRBJ1-5	13	TRBV2	ASSRVAGGVQPQH
TRBJ1-1	12	TRBV15	ATSRARAGTEAF
TRBJ2-2	15	TRBV6-5	ASSRTSGGANTGELF
TRBJ2-2	14	TRBV20-1	SARIPGAGHTGELF
TRBJ1-3	13	TRBV12-3/TRBV12-4	ASSKRQGPGNTIY
TRBJ2-1	14	TRBV4-3	ASSQDSSGGYNEQF
TRBJ2-2	15	TRBV20-1	SARGLAGARETGELF
TRBJ2-1	12	TRBV5-1	ASSPWGGNNEQF
TRBJ2-3	12	TRBV6-1	ATRPIAGDLPQY
TRBJ2-1	11	TRBV6-2/TRBV6-3	ASTPSAYNEQF
TRBJ1-6	12	TRBV20-1	SARQGSYNSPLH
TRBJ2-5	12	TRBV2	ASSEALLQETQY
TRBJ2-1	15	TRBV5-1	ASSLLSSGGSYNEQF
TRBJ2-5	12	TRBV19	ASSFGGRGETQY
TRBJ2-3	13	TRBV18	ASSPITGRADTQY
TRBJ2-1	10	TRBV9	ASSGMTSEQF
TRBJ1-4	16	TRBV7-2	ASSSSGNNQNWHEKLF
TRBJ1-2	13	TRBV7-3	ASSWGTGSSRGYT
TRBJ2-2	14	TRBV7-6	ASSVGPVWRAGELF
TRBJ1-2	11	TRBV20-1	SARNGGSYGYT
TRBJ2-1	14	TRBV4-2	ASSQDAAGGNDEQF
TRBJ2-7	13	TRBV4-1	ASSQERGSSYEQY
TRBJ2-1	12	TRBV7-9	ASSLEPYQYEQF
TRBJ2-3	11	TRBV30	AWSSGNTDTQY
TRBJ2-5	15	TRBV6-2/TRBV6-3	ASSYPRQGRGQETQY